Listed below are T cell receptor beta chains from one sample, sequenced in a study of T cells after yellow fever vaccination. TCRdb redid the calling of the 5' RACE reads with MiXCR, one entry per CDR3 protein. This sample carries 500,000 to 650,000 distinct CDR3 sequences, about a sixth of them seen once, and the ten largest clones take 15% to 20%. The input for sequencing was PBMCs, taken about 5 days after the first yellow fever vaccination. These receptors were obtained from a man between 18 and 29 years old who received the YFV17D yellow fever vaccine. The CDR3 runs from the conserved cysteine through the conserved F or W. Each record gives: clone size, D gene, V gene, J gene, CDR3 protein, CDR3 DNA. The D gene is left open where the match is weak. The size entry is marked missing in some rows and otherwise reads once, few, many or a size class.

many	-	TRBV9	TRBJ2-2	CASSVEGPPNTGELFF	TGTGCCAGCAGCGTAGAGGGTCCACCGAACACCGGGGAGCTGTTTTTT
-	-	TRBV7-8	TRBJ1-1	CASSLAWLGTEAFF	TGTGCCAGCAGCTTAGCCTGGTTAGGCACTGAAGCTTTCTTT
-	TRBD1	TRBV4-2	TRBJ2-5	CASSQDVPGGRETQYF	TGTGCCAGCAGCCAAGACGTGCCAGGGGGCCGAGAGACCCAGTACTTC
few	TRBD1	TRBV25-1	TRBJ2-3	CASSLTGWVDTQYF	TGTGCCAGCAGCCTGACAGGGTGGGTAGATACGCAGTATTTT
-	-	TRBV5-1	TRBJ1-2	CASSLEGTYNTF	TGCGCCAGCAGCTTGGAAGGGACATACAACACCTTC
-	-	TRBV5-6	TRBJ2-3	CVSSDTGRYTQYF	TGTGTCAGCAGCGACACAGGGAGATATACGCAGTATTTT
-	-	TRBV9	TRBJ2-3	CASSGGVGFGTDTQYF	TGTGCCAGCAGCGGGGGGGTTGGGTTTGGCACAGATACGCAGTATTTT
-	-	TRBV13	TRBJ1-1	CASSGGPPNTEVFF	TGTGCCAGCAGCGGAGGACCGCCGAACACTGAAGTTTTCTTT
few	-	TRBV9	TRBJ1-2	CASSADGSYYGYTF	TGTGCCAGCAGCGCGGACGGTAGTTACTATGGCTACACCTTC
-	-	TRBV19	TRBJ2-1	CASSGGDIFNEQFF	TGTGCCAGTAGTGGGGGGGACATCTTCAATGAGCAGTTCTTC
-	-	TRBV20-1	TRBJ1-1	CSAPRWNTEAFF	TGCAGTGCCCCGAGGTGGAACACTGAAGCTTTCTTT
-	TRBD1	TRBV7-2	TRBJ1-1	CASSPPQGARDTEAFF	TGTGCCAGCAGCCCGCCACAGGGGGCGAGGGACACTGAAGCTTTCTTT
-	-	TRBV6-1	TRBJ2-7	CASRRPSSYEQYF	TGTGCCAGCAGACGACCCAGCTCCTACGAGCAGTACTTC
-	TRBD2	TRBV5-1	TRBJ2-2	CASSLALAGSNTGELFF	TGCGCCAGCAGCTTGGCCTTAGCGGGGAGCAACACCGGGGAGCTGTTTTTT
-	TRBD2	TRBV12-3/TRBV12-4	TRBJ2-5	CASTRATSGTQYF	TGTGCCAGCACTCGAGCGACTAGCGGGACCCAGTACTTC
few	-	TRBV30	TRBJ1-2	CAWSVFRSENYGYTF	TGTGCCTGGAGTGTATTCCGGTCAGAGAACTATGGCTACACCTTC
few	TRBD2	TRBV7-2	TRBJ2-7	CASSLRRGGSYEQYF	TGTGCCAGCAGCCTAAGGCGGGGGGGGTCCTACGAGCAGTACTTC
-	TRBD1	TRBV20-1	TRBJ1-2	CIGDGQGGYGYTF	TGCATCGGGGACGGACAGGGGGGTTATGGCTACACCTTC
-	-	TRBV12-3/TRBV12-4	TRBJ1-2	CASSSLRDMGSGGYTF	TGTGCCAGCAGCTCCCTTAGGGACATGGGCTCTGGAGGCTACACCTTC
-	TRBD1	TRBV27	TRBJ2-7	CASTYLFGTGDYEQYF	TGTGCCAGCACCTACCTTTTCGGGACAGGGGACTACGAGCAGTACTTC
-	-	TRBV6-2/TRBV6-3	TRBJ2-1	CASRLRDFGEQFF	TGTGCCAGCAGGCTCCGGGACTTTGGAGAGCAGTTCTTC
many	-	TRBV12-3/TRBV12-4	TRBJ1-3	CASSSGPGNTIYF	TGTGCCAGCAGTTCAGGGCCTGGAAACACCATATATTTT
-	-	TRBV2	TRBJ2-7	CASVRGYEQYF	TGTGCCAGCGTCCGAGGATACGAGCAGTACTTC
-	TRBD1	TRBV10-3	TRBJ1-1	CAIREQGDAFF	TGTGCCATCAGGGAACAGGGGGACGCTTTCTTT
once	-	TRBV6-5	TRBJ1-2	CASSYSILSGYTF	TGTGCCAGCAGTTACTCGATACTTTCTGGCTACACCTTC
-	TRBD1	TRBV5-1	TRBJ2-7	CASSFGTGVTYEQYF	TGCGCCAGCAGCTTCGGGACAGGGGTTACCTACGAGCAGTACTTC
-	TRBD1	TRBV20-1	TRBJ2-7	CSARPGTGGREQYF	TGCAGTGCGCGTCCCGGGACAGGGGGCCGAGAGCAGTACTTC
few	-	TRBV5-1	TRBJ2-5	CASSLDRAGQTQYF	TGCGCCAGCAGCTTGGACAGGGCCGGGCAGACCCAGTACTTC
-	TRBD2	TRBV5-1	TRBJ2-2	CASSETSGGYTGELFF	TGCGCCAGCAGCGAGACTAGCGGGGGGTACACCGGGGAGCTGTTTTTT
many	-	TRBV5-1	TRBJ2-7	CASSPDSSSYEQYF	TGCGCCAGCAGCCCGGACTCGAGCTCCTACGAGCAGTACTTC
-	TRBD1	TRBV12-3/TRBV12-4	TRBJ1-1	CASSLGQGQTEAFF	TGTGCCAGCAGTCTCGGACAGGGCCAAACTGAAGCTTTCTTT
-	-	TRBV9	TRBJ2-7	CASSASGTPYEQYF	TGTGCCAGCAGCGCGTCCGGGACACCTTACGAGCAGTACTTC
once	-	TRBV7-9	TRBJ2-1	CASSPEQRGSEQFF	TGTGCCAGCAGCCCCGAACAGAGGGGCTCTGAGCAGTTCTTC
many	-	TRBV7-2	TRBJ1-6	CASSLSKGESYNSPLHF	TGTGCCAGCAGCCTCTCCAAGGGGGAATCCTATAATTCACCCCTCCACTTT
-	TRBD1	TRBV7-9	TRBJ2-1	CASSFSDRFYNEQFF	TGTGCCAGCAGCTTTTCGGACAGGTTTTACAATGAGCAGTTCTTC
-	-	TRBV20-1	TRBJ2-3	CSARDIRGARDTQYF	TGCAGTGCTAGAGATATCAGGGGGGCCAGGGATACGCAGTATTTT
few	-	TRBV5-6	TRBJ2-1	CASSTEGQINEQFF	TGTGCCAGCAGCACGGAGGGACAAATCAATGAGCAGTTCTTC
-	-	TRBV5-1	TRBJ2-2	CATTRDLNTGELFF	TGCGCCACAACACGCGACCTGAACACCGGGGAGCTGTTTTTT
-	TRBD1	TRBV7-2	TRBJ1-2	CASSLRSGTGDGYTF	TGTGCCAGCAGCTTACGTTCCGGGACAGGGGATGGCTACACCTTC
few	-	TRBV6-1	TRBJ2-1	CASSEVSDFYNEQFF	TGTGCCAGCAGTGAGGTGTCAGATTTTTACAATGAGCAGTTCTTC
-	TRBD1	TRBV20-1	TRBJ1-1	CSARDVLTGFTEAFF	TGCAGTGCTAGAGACGTATTGACAGGGTTCACTGAAGCTTTCTTT
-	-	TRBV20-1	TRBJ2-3	CSARDGGGTDTQYF	TGCAGTGCTAGAGATGGCGGGGGCACAGATACGCAGTATTTT
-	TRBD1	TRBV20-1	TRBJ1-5	CSARGLPDREWQPQHF	TGCAGTGCTAGAGGCTTGCCGGACAGGGAATGGCAGCCCCAGCATTTT
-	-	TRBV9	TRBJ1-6	CASAKSSYNSPLHF	TGTGCCAGCGCGAAAAGCTCCTATAATTCACCCCTCCACTTT
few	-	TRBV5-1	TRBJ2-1	CASSLGEVGQQFF	TGCGCCAGCAGCTTGGGTGAGGTTGGGCAGCAGTTCTTC
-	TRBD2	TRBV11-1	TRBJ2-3	CASGGLAPDTQYF	TGTGCCAGCGGGGGACTAGCCCCAGATACGCAGTATTTT
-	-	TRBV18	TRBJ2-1	CASSPYIRDNNEQFF	TGTGCCAGCTCACCATATATCAGGGACAACAATGAGCAGTTCTTC
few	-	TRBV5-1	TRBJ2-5	CASTLALVGLQETQYF	TGCGCCAGCACCCTGGCCCTGGTGGGGCTCCAAGAGACCCAGTACTTC
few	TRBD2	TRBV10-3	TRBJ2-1	CAISDRTSLFEQFF	TGTGCCATCAGTGACAGGACTAGTTTATTTGAGCAGTTCTTC
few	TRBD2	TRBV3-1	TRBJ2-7	CASSQDAGLPPIEQYF	TGTGCCAGCAGCCAAGATGCGGGACTACCCCCCATCGAGCAGTACTTC
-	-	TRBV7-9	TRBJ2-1	CASSLISGPGVF	TGTGCCAGCAGCTTAATCTCGGGGCCTGGGGTCTTC
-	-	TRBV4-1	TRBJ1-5	CASSPLGLNQPQHF	TGCGCCAGCAGCCCTTTAGGTCTCAATCAGCCCCAGCATTTT
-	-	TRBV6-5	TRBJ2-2	CASSYIAGELFF	TGTGCCAGCAGTTATATAGCCGGGGAGCTGTTTTTT
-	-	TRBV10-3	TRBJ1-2	CAISGAQGRSTF	TGTGCCATCAGTGGTGCCCAGGGGAGGTCCACCTTC
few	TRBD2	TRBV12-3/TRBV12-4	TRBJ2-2	CASSLTSEAGELFF	TGTGCCAGCAGTTTAACTAGCGAGGCCGGGGAGCTGTTTTTT